A selection of T cell receptor beta chains follows, all from one sample in a study of T-cell memory formation after mild COVID-19. Each CDR3 protein is one row after TCRdb ran MiXCR on the 5' RACE reads. The sample lists some 600,000 distinct CDR3 sequences, roughly 17% seen once, with approximately 8.1% in the top ten. Sequencing was done on a sample of PBMCs or a T cell subset sorted from them (not recorded which). These receptors originate from an adult woman who had mild COVID-19 (a few samples of this study predate the infection). Cell type and time point are not known. Each CDR3 is given with its conserved first and last residue. The order of the fields is clone size, J gene, V gene, D gene, CDR3 protein, CDR3 DNA. The D gene is left open where the match is weak. Some rows have no size entry. The others give once, few or many, or a class for an expanded clone.

>few|TRBJ1-1|TRBV7-9|-
CASSLNSLLIAFF
TGTGCCAGCAGCCTTAACAGTCTCCTGATAGCTTTCTTT
>few|TRBJ2-1|TRBV12-3/TRBV12-4|-
CASSSQRPEQFF
TGTGCCAGCAGTTCCCAGAGGCCTGAGCAGTTCTTC
>-|TRBJ2-6|TRBV6-2/TRBV6-3|TRBD1
CASIPRQGATGANVLTF
TGTGCCAGCATACCGCGACAGGGGGCGACTGGGGCCAACGTCCTGACTTTC
>-|TRBJ2-1|TRBV7-4|TRBD2
CASRPGTSGRGPYNEQFF
TGTGCCAGCAGGCCCGGGACTAGCGGGAGAGGCCCCTACAATGAGCAGTTCTTC
>-|TRBJ2-7|TRBV4-1|TRBD2
CASSQAVTSGGVYEQYF
TGCGCCAGCAGCCAAGCCGTGACTAGCGGGGGGGTCTACGAGCAGTACTTC
>-|TRBJ2-7|TRBV4-3|-
CASSQVWGPTNYEQYF
TGCGCCAGCAGCCAAGTGTGGGGACCGACCAACTACGAGCAGTACTTC
>few|TRBJ2-7|TRBV7-9|TRBD2
CASSLGLAGAIEQYF
TGTGCCAGCAGCTTAGGTCTAGCGGGAGCGATCGAGCAGTACTTC
>-|TRBJ2-5|TRBV12-3/TRBV12-4|-
CASSFRSSGETQYF
TGTGCCAGCAGTTTTAGGTCAAGCGGGGAGACCCAGTACTTC
>few|TRBJ2-3|TRBV12-3/TRBV12-4|-
CASSLVGITDTQYF
TGTGCCAGCAGTTTGGTAGGAATCACAGATACGCAGTATTTT
>few|TRBJ1-2|TRBV20-1|-
CSPKLGLNGYTF
TGCAGTCCTAAGCTCGGACTTAATGGCTACACCTTC
>-|TRBJ2-7|TRBV7-3|TRBD2
CASSPGTNSYEQYF
TGTGCCAGCAGTCCCGGGACTAACTCCTACGAGCAGTACTTC
>-|TRBJ1-5|TRBV15|-
CATRHGNQPQHF
TGTGCCACCCGACATGGGAATCAGCCCCAGCATTTT
>-|TRBJ1-4|TRBV6-1|-
CASNSGKENEKLFF
TGTGCCAGCAATAGCGGCAAGGAAAATGAAAAACTGTTTTTT
>-|TRBJ2-3|TRBV7-9|-
CASSLVNYVGTDTQYF
TGTGCCAGCAGCTTAGTAAACTACGTGGGCACAGATACGCAGTATTTT
>few|TRBJ1-5|TRBV6-1|TRBD1
CASSYRGRWQPQHF
TGTGCCAGCAGTTACAGGGGGCGATGGCAGCCCCAGCATTTT